The present TCR beta chain was sequenced within a study of immune heterogeneity within non-small cell lung tumors. Study summary: Of all tumors, 4 turned out to be squamous cell carcinomas, over nine were non-squamous carcinomas and 1 was not otherwise specified. Study-wide points: Identical dominant CDR3 beta clonotypes recurred among a patient's tumor sites, alongside site-unique high-frequency clones. With an R of 0.3 to 0.4, local T-cell clonality correlated moderately but significantly with local tumor mutational burden.

Germline CDR1 is MNHEY and CDR2 is SMNVEV (reference sequence). This CDR3 has 14 amino acids. V was pared by 5 bases and J by 2 bases, with 10 bases between. TCRs were amplified from approximately 600 ng gDNA of bulk tumor per sample. Several biopsies were spaced far apart within each primary tumor and obtained as surgery took place. Before undergoing curative surgery, patients had newly diagnosed non-small cell lung cancer that was untreated. The donors were patients with newly diagnosed non-small cell lung cancer undergoing curative-intent surgery. With 32 V and 13 J primers, multiplex PCR amplified the TCR beta CDR3. MiXCR was run by TCRdb on the multiplex PCR reads, yielding one entry per CDR3 protein. The sample shows more than 9,500 distinct CDR3 sequences, around a fifth of them seen only once. Turning to this clonotype: What it recognizes is unknown.

Sample: lung tumor tissue. This sequence originates from a man aged 55-75 years with non-small cell lung cancer. The chain uses TRBV27 and TRBJ1-3; possible D gene TRBD1, 6 bases. Here the CDR3 reads CASSGGAPGNTIYF. CDR3 DNA: TGTGCCAGCAGTGGGGGGGCCCCTGGAAACACCATATATTTT.